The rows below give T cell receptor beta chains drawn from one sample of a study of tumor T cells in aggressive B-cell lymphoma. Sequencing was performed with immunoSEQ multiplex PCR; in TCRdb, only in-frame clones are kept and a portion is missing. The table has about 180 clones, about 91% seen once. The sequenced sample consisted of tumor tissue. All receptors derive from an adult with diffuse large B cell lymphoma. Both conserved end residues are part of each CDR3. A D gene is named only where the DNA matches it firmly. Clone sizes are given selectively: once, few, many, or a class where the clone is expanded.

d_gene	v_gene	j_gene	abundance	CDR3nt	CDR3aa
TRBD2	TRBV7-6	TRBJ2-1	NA	TGTGCCAGCAGCCTCCCGACTAGCGGAGGGGGGAATGAGCAGTTCTTC	CASSLPTSGGGNEQFF
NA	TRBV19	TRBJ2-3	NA	TGTGCCAGTAGTACGGACTTTGCTGCGCAGTATTTT	CASSTDFAAQYF
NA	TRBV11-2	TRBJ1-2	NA	TGTGCCAGCAGCACCCCGGGGTTTAACTATGGCTACACCTTC	CASSTPGFNYGYTF
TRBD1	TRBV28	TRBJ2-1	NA	TGTGCCAGCACCTACAGGGGGGTTGAGCAGTTCTTC	CASTYRGVEQFF
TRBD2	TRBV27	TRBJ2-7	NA	TGTGCCAGCAATGAGAGGACTAGCGGGAGAAGTAGGGGGTCCTACGAGCAGTACTTC	CASNERTSGRSRGSYEQYF
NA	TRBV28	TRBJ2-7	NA	TGTGCCAGCAGTTTCGGACTTCTGCGAGGGGAGCAGTACTTC	CASSFGLLRGEQYF
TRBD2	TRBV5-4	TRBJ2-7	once	TGTGCCAGCAGCCCCTTTACGGGGGGCGAGCAGTACTTC	CASSPFTGGEQYF
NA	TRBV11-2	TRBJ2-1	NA	TGTGCCAGCAGCCCGGTTAGCGGAGGGGGCGGCAATGAGCAGTTCTTC	CASSPVSGGGGNEQFF
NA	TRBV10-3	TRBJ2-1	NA	TGTGCCATCAGTGAGAGGGGCTCCTACAATGAGCAGTTCTTC	CAISERGSYNEQFF
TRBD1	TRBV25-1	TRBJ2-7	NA	TGTGCCAGCAGTGTCGTCGGGACAGGGCTCTACGAGCAGTACTTC	CASSVVGTGLYEQYF
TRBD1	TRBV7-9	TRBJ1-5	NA	TGTGCCAGCAGCAACGACAGGGACTATCAGCCCCAGCATTTT	CASSNDRDYQPQHF
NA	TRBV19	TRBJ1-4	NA	TGTGCCAGTAGTATTGGAGCAACTAATGAAAAACTGTTTTTT	CASSIGATNEKLFF
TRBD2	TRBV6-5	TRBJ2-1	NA	TGTGCCAGCAGTTACTCGGCGGGGGGGTCCTACAATGAGCAGTTCTTC	CASSYSAGGSYNEQFF
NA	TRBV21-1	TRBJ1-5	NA	TGTGCCAGCAGCAAAGCGGGGACAGGGAACCAACCCCAGCATTTT	CASSKAGTGNQPQHF
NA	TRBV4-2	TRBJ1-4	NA	TGTGCCAGCAGCCTGGAGGACAGATATAATGAAAAACTGTTTTTT	CASSLEDRYNEKLFF
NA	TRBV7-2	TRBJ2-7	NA	TGTGCCAGCAGCTTAGATAGCGGAGCGACCTACGAGCAGTACTTC	CASSLDSGATYEQYF
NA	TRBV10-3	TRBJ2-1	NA	TGTGCCATCAGTGAGTCGAATCCCCTCCGGGGCTACAATGAGCAGTTCTTC	CAISESNPLRGYNEQFF
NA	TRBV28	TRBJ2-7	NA	TGTGCCAGTAGTTTTCTCCAGGGCGGAACCTACGAGCAGTACTTC	CASSFLQGGTYEQYF
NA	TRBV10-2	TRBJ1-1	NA	TGCGCCAGCAGTCGGGGGGTCACTGAAGCTTTCTTT	CASSRGVTEAFF
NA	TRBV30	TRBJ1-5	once	TGTGCCTGGAGTGATCAGGGATCACAGCCCCAGCATTTT	CAWSDQGSQPQHF
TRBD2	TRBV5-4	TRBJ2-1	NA	TGTGCCAGCAGCCCTAGCGGGACTAGCGGGATCAATGAGCAGTTCTTC	CASSPSGTSGINEQFF
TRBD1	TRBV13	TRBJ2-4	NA	TGTGCCAGCAGCTTGGGCCGACAGGGATTAGCCAAAAACATTCAGTACTTC	CASSLGRQGLAKNIQYF
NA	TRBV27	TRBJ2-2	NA	TGTGCCAGCAGTCTTTCGGAGGTCGGGGAGCTGTTTTTT	CASSLSEVGELFF
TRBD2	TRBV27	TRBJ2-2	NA	TGTGCCAGCAGGGTGGATAGCGGGGGCACCGGGGAGCTGTTTTTT	CASRVDSGGTGELFF
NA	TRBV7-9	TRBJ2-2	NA	TGTGCCAGCAGCTTAGCGAGCCCAGGGGACACCGGGGAGCTGTTTTTT	CASSLASPGDTGELFF
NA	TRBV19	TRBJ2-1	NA	TGTGCCAGTAGTATTAAAAACAATGAGCAGTTCTTC	CASSIKNNEQFF
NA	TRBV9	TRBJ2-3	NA	TGTGCCAGCAGCGTCCCAAGGGCGGGCGGGCCCTCGCCAGATACGCAGTATTTT	CASSVPRAGGPSPDTQYF
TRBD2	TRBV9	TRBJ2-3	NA	TGTGCCAGCAGCGTACCCCTCGCGGGGGGCGCCGGGGCAGATACGCAGTATTTT	CASSVPLAGGAGADTQYF
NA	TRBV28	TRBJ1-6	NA	TGTGCCAGCAGTTTAGTCCGGGACGCCGGGGGTTCACCCCTCCACTTT	CASSLVRDAGGSPLHF